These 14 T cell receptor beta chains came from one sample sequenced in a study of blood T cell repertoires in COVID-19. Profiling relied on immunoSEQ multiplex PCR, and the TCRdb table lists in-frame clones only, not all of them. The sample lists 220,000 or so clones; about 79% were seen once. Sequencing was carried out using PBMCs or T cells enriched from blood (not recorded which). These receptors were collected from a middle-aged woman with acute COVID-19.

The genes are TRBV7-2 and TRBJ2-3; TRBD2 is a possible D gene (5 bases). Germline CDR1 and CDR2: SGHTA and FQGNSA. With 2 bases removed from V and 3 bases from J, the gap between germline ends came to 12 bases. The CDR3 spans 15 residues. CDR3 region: CASSLIAPGTDTQYF. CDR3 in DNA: TGTGCCAGCAGCTTAATAGCGCCGGGGACAGATACGCAGTATTTT.

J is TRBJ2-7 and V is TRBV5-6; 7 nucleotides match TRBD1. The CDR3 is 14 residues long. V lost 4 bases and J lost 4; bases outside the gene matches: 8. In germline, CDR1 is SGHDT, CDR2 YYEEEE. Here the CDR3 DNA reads TGTGCCAGCAGCAGACAGGGCGCTTCTTACGAGCAGTACTTC. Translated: CASSRQGASYEQYF.

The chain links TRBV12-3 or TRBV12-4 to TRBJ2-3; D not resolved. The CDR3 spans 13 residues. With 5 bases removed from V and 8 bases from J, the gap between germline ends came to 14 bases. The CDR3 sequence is CASSLPSVGTQYF. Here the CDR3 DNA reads TGTGCCAGCAGTCTCCCCTCCGTCGGTACGCAGTATTTT.

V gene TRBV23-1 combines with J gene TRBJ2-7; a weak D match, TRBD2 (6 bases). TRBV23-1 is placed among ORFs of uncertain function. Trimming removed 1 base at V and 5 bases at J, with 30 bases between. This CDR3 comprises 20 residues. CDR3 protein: CASSQCPLGGLESRTHEQYF. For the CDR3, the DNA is TGCGCCAGCAGTCAATGCCCCCTTGGGGGGTTGGAGTCCCGGACCCACGAGCAGTACTTC.

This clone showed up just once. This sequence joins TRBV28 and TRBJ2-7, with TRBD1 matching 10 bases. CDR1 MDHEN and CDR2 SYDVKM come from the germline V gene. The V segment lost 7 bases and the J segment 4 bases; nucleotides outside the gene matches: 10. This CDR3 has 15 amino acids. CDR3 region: CASTIWDRGLYEQYF. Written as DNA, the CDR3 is TGTGCCAGCACCATTTGGGACAGGGGATTATACGAGCAGTACTTC.

The CDR3 sequence: CASSQGAISSGELFF. The CDR3 DNA reads TGTGCCAGCAGCCAGGGGGCTATCAGCTCCGGGGAGCTGTTTTTT. The chain is built from TRBV3-1 (or the pseudogene TRBV3-2) and TRBJ2-2; D might be TRBD1 (6 bases). V was trimmed by 3 bases and J by 6 bases, leaving 14 bases between them. This CDR3 has 15 amino acids. CDR1 and CDR2 from the germline V gene are LGHDT and YNNKEL (reference sequence).

The CDR3 DNA sequence: TGCAGTGCTAGTGACGCGTCACAGGGTGTGCATGGCTACACCTTC. It translates to CSASDASQGVHGYTF. This sequence joins TRBV20-1 and TRBJ1-2; possibly TRBD1 for D (6 bases). The CDR3 has 15 residues. Trimming pared 3 bases from V and 6 bases from J, leaving 20 bases between. Germline V lookup: CDR1 DFQATT, CDR2 SNEGSKA (reference sequence).

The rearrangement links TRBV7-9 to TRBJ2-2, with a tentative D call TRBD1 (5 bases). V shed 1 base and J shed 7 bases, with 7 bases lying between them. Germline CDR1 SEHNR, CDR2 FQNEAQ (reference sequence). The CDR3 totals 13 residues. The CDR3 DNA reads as TGTGCCAGCAGCTTAGGGACAAACGGGGAGCTGTTTTTT. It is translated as CASSLGTNGELFF.

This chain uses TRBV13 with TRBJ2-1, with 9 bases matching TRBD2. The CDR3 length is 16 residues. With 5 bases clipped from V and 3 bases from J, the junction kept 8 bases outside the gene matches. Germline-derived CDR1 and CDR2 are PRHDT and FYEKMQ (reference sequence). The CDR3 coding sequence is TGTGCCAGCAGCCCAAGGCTAGCGGGGATCTACAATGAGCAGTTCTTC. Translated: CASSPRLAGIYNEQFF.

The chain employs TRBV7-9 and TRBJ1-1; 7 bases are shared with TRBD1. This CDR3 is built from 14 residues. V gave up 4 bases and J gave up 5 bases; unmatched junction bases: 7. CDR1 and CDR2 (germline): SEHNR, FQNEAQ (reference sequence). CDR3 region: CASSSGGGYTEAFF. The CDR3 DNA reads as TGTGCCAGCAGCTCAGGGGGAGGCTATACTGAAGCTTTCTTT.

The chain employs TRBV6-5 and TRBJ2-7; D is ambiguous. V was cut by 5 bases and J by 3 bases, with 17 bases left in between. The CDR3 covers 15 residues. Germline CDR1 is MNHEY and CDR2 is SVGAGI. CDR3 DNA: TGTGCCAGCAGTCCTCAACGATCCCTCGGCTACGAGCAGTACTTC. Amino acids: CASSPQRSLGYEQYF.

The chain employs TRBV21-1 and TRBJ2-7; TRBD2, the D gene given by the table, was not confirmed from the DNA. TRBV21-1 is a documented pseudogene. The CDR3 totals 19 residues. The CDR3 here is CASSKDGPLSKRDQYEQYF. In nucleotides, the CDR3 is TGTGCCAGCAGCAAAGATGGTCCCCTTAGTAAGCGGGACCAGTACGAGCAGTACTTC.

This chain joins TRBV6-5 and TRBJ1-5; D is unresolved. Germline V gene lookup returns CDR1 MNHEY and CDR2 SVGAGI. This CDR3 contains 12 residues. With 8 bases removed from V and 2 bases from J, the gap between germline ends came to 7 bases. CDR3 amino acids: CASGGGNQPQHF. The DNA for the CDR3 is TGTGCCAGCGGCGGAGGCAATCAGCCCCAGCATTTT.

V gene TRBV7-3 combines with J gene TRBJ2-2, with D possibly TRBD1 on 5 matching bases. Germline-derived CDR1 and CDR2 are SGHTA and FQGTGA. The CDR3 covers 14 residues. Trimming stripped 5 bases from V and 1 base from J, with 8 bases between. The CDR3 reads CASSPQGNTGELFF. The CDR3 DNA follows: TGTGCCAGCAGCCCGCAGGGGAACACCGGGGAGCTGTTTTTT.